The TCR beta chain described here comes from a study of cytomegalovirus exposure and HLA in healthy donors (dated by TCRdb to about 2017). Background for the entire study: In an earlier analysis of approximately 500 of the donors, 250 to 350 Gb of sequence data and about 110 million unique TCR beta sequences from roughly 190 million T cells were reported. About 300 gigabases of sequencing data and approximately 84 million unique TCR sequences were included in an early release covering several hundred HLA-typed donors. Among the 398 genotyped donors, around 79% belonged to the genetic ancestry cluster associated with self-reported Caucasian donors. The study was designed to test whether signatures of past pathogen exposure could be identified by cataloging public T cell receptors. The study used immunosequencing to profile the T cell repertoires of hundreds of subjects and linked those repertoires to cytomegalovirus serostatus. Along with the roughly 710-subject first cohort, a separate validation cohort of over 90 different subjects was used. The study combined high-throughput TCR immunosequencing, statistical association of individual TCRs with disease status, and machine learning to predict cytomegalovirus infection status. To study patterns of TCR occurrence, a later analysis re-analyzed previously published TCR beta repertoires from more than 550 donors and added high-resolution HLA genotyping. Rather than using new phenotypic data, the later analysis identified candidate immune exposures from TCR beta sequences and from how often those sequences occurred across donors. An earlier analysis of 450 to 750 of the donors used high-throughput TCR beta sequencing to judge whether each TCR beta V gene segment behaved as functional or pseudogenic. Donor age, sex, ethnicity and CMV serostatus were collected together with the repertoire data. A later genetic analysis took genome-wide SNP genotypes for about 55% of the roughly 670 donors and used that subset as a discovery cohort. All discovery cohort repertoires had been generated using a single sequencing platform. HLA typing covered class I and class II loci at four-digit resolution. Typing coverage varied by locus: about 620-630 donors for A, B, C, DRB1 and DQB1; 500 to 550 for DQA1; more than 600 for DPA1; around 490 for DPB1. Four to six DR-DQ haplotypes were handled as single units for association and clustering because linkage in the cohort was strong. Among roughly 400 genotyped donors of the cohort, an average of approximately 240,000 unique TCR beta nucleotide sequences was sequenced per donor, of which about 18% were non-productive. Results and caveats for the whole study, not just this receptor: In both the original and validation cohorts, the classifier was reported to diagnose cytomegalovirus status with high specificity and sensitivity. A further reported finding was that TCR beta sequences accurately predicted the HLA-A and HLA-B alleles for most subjects in the first cohort. A few of the identified cytomegalovirus-associated TCR beta chains were confirmed in vitro to be specific for cytomegalovirus antigens. Because the 87-base-pair reads could not distinguish some IMGT-functional V segments, including TRBV6-2 and TRBV6-3, those segments were excluded. In a later analysis, HLA-associated TCR beta chains were found to be more clonally expanded and to have lower generation probabilities than equally common non-associated chains. A later analysis reported that several top co-occurrence clusters appeared linked to parvovirus B19, influenza, CMV and Epstein-Barr virus. Only TCR beta chains were sequenced in this cohort, and the absence of alpha or paired-chain data limited detectable features. While some public TCRs were present in many individuals, most TCR sequences turned up only very rarely across donors. For the cohort, immune exposure information was limited to CMV serostatus. The authors suggested that the approach could potentially be extended to other disease states and immunological phenotypes. In a later analysis, the rate of TCR association differed among HLA loci, with DRB1 alleles having the most associated TCRs and HLA-C alleles having the fewest. In a later analysis, some 17,000 TCR beta sequences were associated with specific HLA alleles at a false discovery rate of 0.05. When HLA alleles, especially DR and DQ, strongly co-occurred, TCR associations were difficult to assign to individual alleles. An association between a missense DCLRE1C variant and V-gene and J-gene trimming of TCR beta chains was found in a later genetic analysis and replicated in an independent cohort. Because counts were too low, 15 to 20 rarely observed V segments, including chromosome 9 orphons, were excluded from the earlier analysis of around 640 of the donors. The presence/absence analyses assumed that sequencing depth was roughly uniform across donors, and that assumption may not be true. According to a later genetic analysis, donors in an Asian-associated ancestry cluster had fewer N-insertions in productive TCRs than the roughly 700-donor mean. Because HLA typing was unavailable for some donors at each locus, only the typed subset was used in association tests. A later analysis found that most CMV-associated TCR beta chains appeared HLA-restricted, with HLA associations seemingly driven largely by CMV exposure. A cluster of highly shared sequence variants was judged likely to be a technical artifact of the sequencing pipeline. Linkage disequilibrium might explain the correlated functional status among segregating V segments, but an unknown experimental factor could not be excluded. In an earlier analysis of more than 450 of the donors, most TCR beta V segments were observed in productive rearrangements about 90% or about 30% of the time, broadly matching IMGT annotations. A total of 150 or so TCR beta chains were listed by the study as associated with cytomegalovirus.

In total, approximately 610 healthy bone marrow donors made up the cohort. All cohort members were sampled while nominally healthy, although unrecorded immune exposures were likely present. The donor was CMV seronegative and was included in the group of 352 seronegative cohort members. A peripheral blood sample was collected from each donor, and TCR beta sequencing was performed on peripheral blood mononuclear cells. Genomic DNA extraction from the blood cell samples was performed with the Qiagen DNeasy Blood Extraction Kit. Turning to this clone: There is no known antigen for this receptor. No base qualities exist here, and no much larger clone lies one base off it.

The germline V gene sets CDR1 to MNHNS and CDR2 to SASEGT. The CDR3 numbers 16 residues from cysteine through phenylalanine. The only DNA kept is the CDR3, 48 bases in frame from the first base. From V the trimming removes 3 bases and from J it removes 9 bases, while the gene matches leave 14 bases of the junction unaccounted for. The library was generated by the immunoSEQ multiplex PCR assay. For the multiplex PCR, a mixture combining 60 forward primers for TCR Vbeta segments and 13 reverse primers for TCR Jbeta segments was used. The CDR3 region of rearranged TCR beta genes was amplified from genomic DNA with a multiplex PCR assay. On the Illumina HiSeq System, the amplified TCR beta libraries were sequenced as 87-base-pair reads. The published analysis was carried out like this. In a later analysis, tens of millions of unique TCR beta chains were counted across the roughly 670 repertoires, and around 11 million of these chains were shared by at least two donors. Raw reads were error-corrected and collapsed into unique sequences by a nearest-neighbor algorithm in which closely related sequences were merged to remove PCR and sequencing errors. To assign V, D and J gene segments, CDR3 sequences were aligned to IMGT reference sequences. Each retained sequence needed at least a six-nucleotide match to both a V gene segment and a J gene segment. A rearrangement counted as productive if the CDR3 had no stop codons and remained in frame with V and J, and every other rearrangement counted as non-productive. CDR3 was defined by IMGT convention, running from the second conserved V-encoded cysteine to the conserved J-encoded phenylalanine. The earlier analysis of about 560 of the donors excluded any sequence lacking an unambiguous match to a single V gene segment. In an earlier analysis of almost 600 of the donors, a V segment was called functional when productive rearrangements were above 56.7%, and segregating when the standard deviation between donors exceeded 5%. A statistical classification framework was developed to diagnose cytomegalovirus status using the catalog of TCR beta chain sequences. A later analysis assigned V and J genes by comparing TCR nucleotide sequences with IMGT/GENE-DB human TR gene sequences. Using the TCRdist pipeline, a later analysis assigned CDR3 sequences along with most-parsimonious VDJ recombination scenarios. In a later analysis, each TCR beta chain was defined by its CDR3 amino acid sequence together with its V-gene family, and reads without a unique V-gene family were excluded. To address suspected cross-contamination and a sequencing artifact, a later analysis removed a few hundred highly shared, low-generation-probability nucleotide sequences. In a later analysis, a clonal expansion index was calculated for each public chain from normalized within-repertoire ranks of inferred template counts. A later analysis computed generation probabilities with a VDJ recombination model fitted to out-of-frame rearrangements, and checked the results against IGoR. Hypergeometric tests were used in a later analysis to score TCR-TCR, TCR-HLA and TCR-CMV co-occurrence, with a repertoire-size bias correction applied to the TCR pairs. In a later analysis, false discovery rates were estimated by permuting HLA or CMV assignments 20 times. In a later analysis, co-occurring TCRs were grouped using DBSCAN, with TCRdist sequence similarity added in when clustering inside HLA-allele-positive subsets. Repertoires with fewer than 30,000 or more than 120,000 public chains were left out of co-occurrence clustering, as were five repertoires with anomalous nucleotide sharing. TCRdb's version of the immuneACCESS table is confined to in-frame rearrangements and falls short of the full clone set. An unresolved V gene accounts for under half of the shortfall where checked; the remainder is of unknown origin. Clone size and the V and J calls come from that table; the DNA yielded D and trimming. Within this sample are more than 95,000 clones, with roughly four fifths of them counted one time only. The top ten constitute roughly 2% of the sample.

Sequencing input: PBMCs. The sequence derives from a young man in good health and CMV-seronegative. The chain employs TRBV6-1 and TRBJ2-1; 7 of the junction bases match TRBD2. The nucleotides read TGTGCCAGCAGTGACGCCCGGGGCGGGGGAAACCGTGAGCAGTTCTTC. Translation gives CASSDARGGGNREQFF.